The entry that follows covers one TCR beta chain sequence. Its antigen is unidentified. None of the donors, who were healthy HIV-negative adults, had recently had acute infections or vaccinations. Sorted-subset replicate PCRs used 150 to 200 ng of genomic DNA. This amount corresponded to 30,000 to 35,000 T cell genomes. Sequencing was performed with immunoSEQ multiplex PCR; in TCRdb, only in-frame clones are kept and a portion is missing. This sample has 2 million to 2.5 million clones, with around 90% found just once. These data come from a study of shared clonotypes between healthy human individuals. The wider study: The composition of the donors was two women and three men aged 18 to 49. Study-wide results and limits: Generation probabilities of non-shared clonotypes were lower (relative to those shared by all four donors).

CDR3 length equals 14 residues. Germline CDR1 reads LNHDA; CDR2 reads SQIVND (reference sequence). Between the trimmed V and J ends, which lost 2 bases and 4 bases, there was a span of 12 bases. This receptor was taken from a man aged 18 to 29 in good health. Some clones in this sample may be carry-over from other donors' samples. The sequencing input was naive CD4+ T cells from PBMCs. Subset: CD45RA+ positively selected. J is TRBJ2-7 and V is TRBV19; the D gene is possibly TRBD1 (6 bases). Here the CDR3 DNA reads TGTGCCAGTAGTATAATGGGGCAGGGGTACGAGCAGTACTTC. This codes for CASSIMGQGYEQYF.